This T cell receptor beta chain comes out of a study of T cell changes during pregnancy in multiple sclerosis. The CDR3 consists of 13 residues. V was clipped by 2 bases and J by 0 bases, with 4 bases between them. Germline V CDR1 and CDR2: MNHEY, SVGAGI. Libraries were prepared by immunoSEQ multiplex PCR; TCRdb keeps only in-frame clonotypes and omits some of them. The top ten hold 0.86% of the sample, which has about 72,000 clones, about 90% seen once. This chain joins TRBV6-5 and TRBJ1-1, with unresolved D. The material was peripheral blood, obtained in the second trimester of pregnancy. The clonotype was recovered from a female donor with multiple sclerosis, enrolled in a pregnancy study. Here the CDR3 reads CASSYTVNTEAFF. CDR3 sequence (DNA): TGTGCCAGCAGTTACACAGTGAACACTGAAGCTTTCTTT.